This section outlines one T cell receptor (beta chain) sequence together with its context. The CDR3 is 14 residues long. The V and J ends lost 6 bases and 2 bases, in that order; junction bases with no gene match: 6. Per germline, CDR1 LNHDA and CDR2 SQIVND (reference sequence). The data were produced by immunoSEQ multiplex PCR, yet TCRdb's version contains in-frame clones alone and is incomplete. The sample carries roughly 79,000 clones, 93% recorded once. This sample is part of a study of technical replicates of blood from a few donors. The specimen was T cells isolated from PBMCs. This clonotype was sampled from a human donor in good health. The V and J genes are TRBV19 and TRBJ2-7, with 8 nucleotides matching TRBD2. The CDR3 reads CASSLAGNTYEQYF. The CDR3 bases are TGTGCCAGTAGCCTAGCGGGCAATACCTACGAGCAGTACTTC.